This entry features one TCR beta chain sequence. Original handling: Estimated nucleated cell counts came from reference gene primer amplification. Here immunoSEQ multiplex PCR was the method, and the copy in TCRdb shows in-frame clones only, minus some. The V and J calls and clone size are taken from that table; D and trimming were inferred from the DNA. The table has 90,000 to 110,000 clones, over 70% seen once. This specimen belongs to a study of blood T cell repertoires in COVID-19. Study information: The origin of the acute and convalescent COVID-19 samples was the United States, Italy and Spain. Sources were T cells, B-cell-depleted T cells, or PBMCs; the material itself was cDNA or gDNA.

CDR1 is MDHEN and CDR2 is SYDVKM in the germline V gene. The V gene end was trimmed by 5 bases and the J gene end by 1 base; junction bases not matched to a gene: 6. The CDR3 is made up of 16 amino acids. Sequenced material: peripheral blood. This rearrangement joins TRBV28 to TRBJ2-3, with 10 bases matching TRBD1. The clonotype originates from a human donor in a cohort sampled during active or convalescent COVID-19. CDR3: CASSPRGTGGTDTQYF. CDR3 sequence (DNA): TGTGCCAGCAGTCCTCGAGGGACAGGGGGCACAGATACGCAGTATTTT.